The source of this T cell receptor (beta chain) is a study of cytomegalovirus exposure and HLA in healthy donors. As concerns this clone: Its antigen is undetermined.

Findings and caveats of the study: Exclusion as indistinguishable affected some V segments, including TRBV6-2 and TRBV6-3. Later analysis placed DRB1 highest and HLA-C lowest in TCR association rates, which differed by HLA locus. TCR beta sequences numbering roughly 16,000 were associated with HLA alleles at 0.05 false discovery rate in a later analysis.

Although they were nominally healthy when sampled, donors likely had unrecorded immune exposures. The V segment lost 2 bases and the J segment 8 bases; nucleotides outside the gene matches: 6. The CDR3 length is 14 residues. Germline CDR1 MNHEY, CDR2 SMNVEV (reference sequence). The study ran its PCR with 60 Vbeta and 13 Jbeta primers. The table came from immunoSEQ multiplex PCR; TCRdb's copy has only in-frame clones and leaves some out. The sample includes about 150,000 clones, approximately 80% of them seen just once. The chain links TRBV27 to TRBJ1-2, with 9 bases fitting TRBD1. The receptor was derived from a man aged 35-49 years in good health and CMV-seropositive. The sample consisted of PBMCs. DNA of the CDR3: TGTGCCAGCAGTTTAAAGGGACAGGGTTGGGGCTACACCTTC. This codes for CASSLKGQGWGYTF.